One sample yielded the 19 T cell receptor beta chains listed below, sequenced in a study of memory CD4+ T cells and cytomegalovirus serostatus. The sort gate was single viable CD3+CD4+CD8-CD45RO+ cells for memory CD4+ T cells. Profiled with immunoSEQ multiplex PCR; TCRdb holds only in-frame clones, not every one. The table lists over 40,000 clones, approximately 81% of them singletons, with approximately 1.2% in the top ten. Source material: memory CD4+ T cells from blood. The origin of the receptors is an adult in good health and CMV-seropositive.

The chain combines TRBV4-3 with TRBJ2-7; D possibly corresponds to TRBD2 (6 bases). V lost 0 bases to trimming and J lost 3 bases, with 9 bases between them. This CDR3 region has 14 residues. CDR1 and CDR2 (germline): LGHNA, YSLEER. The CDR3 region is CASSQDWGDYEQYF. The CDR3 DNA reads TGCGCCAGCAGCCAAGATTGGGGGGACTACGAGCAGTACTTC.

The sample holds one count of this clone. The chain employs TRBV11-2 and TRBJ2-1; D assignment may be TRBD1 or TRBD2 (6 bases each). The V gene's germline CDR1 is SGHAT and CDR2 FQNNGV. This CDR3 is built from 15 residues. Trimming left V 2 bases short and J 6 bases short, with 14 bases between. The CDR3 DNA reads TGTGCCAGCAGCTTATTGGGGGGCGCCCGCAATGAGCAGTTCTTC. Its protein product is CASSLLGGARNEQFF.

The chain carries TRBV7-8 and TRBJ1-1; 7 nucleotides match TRBD1. CDR3 length: 13 residues. Germline lookup yields CDR1 SGHVS and CDR2 FQNEAQ. The V and J ends lost 5 bases and 7 bases, in that order; junction bases with no gene match: 7. The CDR3 DNA reads TGTGCCAGCAGCACCCTCCGGGACAGTGAAGCTTTCTTT. Translating gives CASSTLRDSEAFF.

This clone was picked up one time. This chain links TRBV29-1 with TRBJ1-2; D is unclear. The CDR3 runs 10 residues. Between the trimmed V and J ends, which lost 3 bases and 8 bases, there was a span of 7 bases. Germline V gives CDR1 SQVTM, CDR2 ANQGSEA. The CDR3 bases are TGCAGCGTTGATCTGGTCGGCTACACCTTC. Translation: CSVDLVGYTF.

Worth noting for this clone: In the same sample, other DNA sequences code for this CDR3. The J gene is TRBJ2-7, the V gene TRBV11-2; TRBD2 might be the D (6 bases). The V end lost 1 base, the J end lost 0 bases, and 7 bases lay between the germline ends. The CDR3 has 14 amino acids. The V gene's germline CDR1 is SGHAT and CDR2 FQNNGV. The CDR3 region has the DNA TGTGCCAGCAGCTTAGGACTAGGCTCCTACGAGCAGTACTTC. Its translation: CASSLGLGSYEQYF. The variable domain in full, with the rest retrieved from reference TRBV11-2 and TRBJ2-7, is EAGVAQSPRYKIIEKRQSVAFWCNPISGHATLYWYQQILGQGPKLLIQFQNNGVVDDSQLPKDRFSAERLKGVDSTLKIQPAKLEDSAVYLCASSLGLGSYEQYFGPGTRLTVT.

The chain links TRBV2 to TRBJ2-3, with 8 bases matching TRBD2. The germline CDR1 and CDR2 sequences are SNHLY and FYNNEI. V shed 5 bases and J 5 bases; nucleotides not matched to a gene: 9. The CDR3 is made up of 15 amino acids. CDR3 nucleotide sequence: TGTGCCAGCAGTCCGGGGGGGTCCGATGGAGATACGCAGTATTTT. Amino acid sequence: CASSPGGSDGDTQYF. Combining the CDR3 with reference TRBV2 and TRBJ2-3 gives the whole variable domain EPEVTQTPSHQVTQMGQEVILRCVPISNHLYFYWYRQILGQKVEFLVSFYNNEISEKSEIFDDQFSVERPDGSNFTLKIRSTKLEDSAMYFCASSPGGSDGDTQYFGPGTRLTVL.

The chain has TRBV29-1 and TRBJ2-7; D tentatively reads TRBD1 or TRBD2 (5 bases each). CDR1 is SQVTM, CDR2 ANQGSEA, per germline. Trimming shortened V by 5 bases and J by 1 base, and 9 bases separated the two germline ends. CDR3 length equals 12 residues. CDR3 nucleotides: TGCAGCGTTCGGGACGGATCCTACGAGCAGTACTTC. Translated, it gives CSVRDGSYEQYF.

The genes are TRBV7-2 and TRBJ1-5; D unclear. Trimming shortened V by 5 bases and J by 3 bases, and 8 bases separated the two germline ends. The CDR3 contains 13 residues. The V gene's germline CDR1 is SGHTA and CDR2 FQGNSA. This CDR3 reads CASSTFDNQPQHF. The CDR3 nucleotides are TGTGCCAGCAGCACCTTCGACAATCAGCCCCAGCATTTT.

The chain joins TRBV9 to TRBJ2-7; D unresolved. Trimming removed 7 bases at V and 6 bases at J, with 17 bases between. The CDR3 contains 13 residues. Germline CDR1 is SGDLS and CDR2 is YYNGEE. The CDR3 is CASGDPGLGEQYF. CDR3 in DNA: TGTGCCAGCGGCGACCCCGGTTTAGGCGAGCAGTACTTC.

The rearrangement joins TRBV9 to TRBJ1-6; maybe TRBD1 (5 bases). CDR3 length equals 17 residues. V lost 3 bases and J lost 0, with 13 bases in between. Germline V CDR1 and CDR2: SGDLS, YYNGEE. CDR3 sequence reads: CASSESRVSSYNSPLHF. CDR3 coding DNA: TGTGCCAGCAGCGAGAGCAGGGTGAGCTCCTATAATTCACCCCTCCACTTT.

The chain carries TRBV2 and TRBJ1-5; maybe TRBD1 (5 bases). Germline V gene data show CDR1 as SNHLY and CDR2 as FYNNEI. The CDR3 extends over 13 amino acids. V was cut by 6 bases and J by 5 bases, with 11 bases left in between. The CDR3 loop is CASRIDSYQPQHF. Here the CDR3 DNA reads TGTGCCAGCAGGATTGACAGTTATCAGCCCCAGCATTTT.

This clone was seen more than once but under ten times. The V gene is TRBV29-1, the J gene TRBJ2-3; a weak D match, TRBD1 (6 bases). V lost 7 bases, J lost 4 bases, and 9 bases lay in between. The CDR3 has 11 residues. Germline CDR1 and CDR2: SQVTM and ANQGSEA. CDR3 residues: CSARTADTQYF. As DNA, the CDR3 is TGCAGCGCGCGGACAGCAGATACGCAGTATTTT.

The chain joins TRBV29-1 to TRBJ1-1; D is undetermined. Per germline, CDR1 SQVTM and CDR2 ANQGSEA. V lost 3 bases and J 0 bases, leaving 14 bases between the germline ends. CDR3 length: 15 amino acids. Here the CDR3 reads CSVDPNSGMNTEAFF. In nucleotides, the CDR3 is TGCAGCGTTGACCCTAACAGCGGAATGAACACTGAAGCTTTCTTT.

J is TRBJ2-3 and V is TRBV2; 16 nucleotides line up with TRBD2. Trimming took 5 bases from V and 6 from J; bases not matched to a gene: 8. Germline V gene lookup returns CDR1 SNHLY and CDR2 FYNNEI. The CDR3 sequence is 17 residues long. CDR3 in amino acids: CASSRGTSGGARDTQYF. Written as DNA, the CDR3 is TGTGCCAGCAGTCGCGGGACTAGCGGGGGGGCGCGCGATACGCAGTATTTT.

A few counts support this clone. This chain links TRBV28 with TRBJ1-6; no reliable D call. This CDR3 contains 14 residues. The V and J ends lost 3 bases and 0 bases respectively, with 3 bases between them. Germline V lookup: CDR1 MDHEN, CDR2 SYDVKM. The CDR3 DNA sequence: TGTGCCAGCAGTTTTAGCTCCTATAATTCACCCCTCCACTTT. Its protein is CASSFSSYNSPLHF.

This chain joins TRBV7-6 and TRBJ2-2, with 11 nucleotides matching TRBD2. Trimming removed 5 bases from V and 6 bases from J; junction bases left unmatched: 8. The V gene's germline CDR1 is SGHVS and CDR2 FNYEAQ. This CDR3 has 16 amino acids. This CDR3 reads CASSHISGGAAGELFF. As DNA, the CDR3 is TGTGCCAGCAGCCATATTAGCGGGGGGGCCGCCGGGGAGCTGTTTTTT.

This chain connects TRBV5-4 to TRBJ2-5; 14 bases agree with TRBD2. This CDR3 contains 19 residues. The V and J ends lost 4 bases and 1 base, in that order; junction bases with no gene match: 12. The germline V gene has CDR1 SGHNT and CDR2 YYREEE (reference sequence). DNA for the CDR3: TGTGCCAGCAGCCTAGGACTAGCGGGGGGATCTTGGGGCCAAGAGACCCAGTACTTC. Amino acids: CASSLGLAGGSWGQETQYF.

The rearrangement links TRBV7-8 to TRBJ2-5; D is ambiguous. The CDR3 length is 12 residues. Germline assignment: CDR1 SGHVS and CDR2 FQNEAQ. Trimming shortened V by 2 bases and J by 5 bases, and 6 bases separated the two germline ends. The DNA of the CDR3 is TGTGCCAGCAGCTTACGATTTGAGACCCAGTACTTC. Its translation: CASSLRFETQYF.

The chain is built from TRBV5-1 and TRBJ1-4, with D unresolved. The germline gives CDR1 SGHRS, CDR2 YFSETQ. The CDR3 sequence is 16 residues long. Trimming took off 1 base at V and 2 bases at J, with 12 bases between the two ends. CDR3 residues: CASSLNIARTNEKLFF. The CDR3 DNA follows: TGCGCCAGCAGCTTGAATATCGCACGGACTAATGAAAAACTGTTTTTT.